This section outlines one T cell receptor (beta chain) sequence together with its context. Its antigen remains unknown. This record belongs to a study of blood T cells in healthy people across ages. Study-wide findings and caveats: Naive T cell percentage showed a strong correlation with TCR beta diversity.

Per sample, at least 5 micrograms of total RNA were extracted. The second PCR ran roughly 6 to 11 cycles with a sample-barcoded 5' primer and J-beta primers. From the 5' RACE reads, TCRdb called clonotypes with MiXCR, one entry per CDR3 protein. The sample consists of about a million distinct CDR3 sequences, 40% to 60% of them appearing once. Looked up from germline, CDR1 is SGHRS and CDR2 is YFSETQ. With 0 bases clipped from V and 3 bases from J, the junction kept 5 bases outside the gene matches. This CDR3 comprises 15 residues. Sequencing was carried out using blood. This chain uses TRBV5-1 with TRBJ2-5; 7 nucleotides match TRBD1. This TCR came from a man aged 25-40 years in good health. The CDR3 DNA is TGCGCCAGCAGCTTGGAAGGCAGGGGGAAAGAGACCCAGTACTTC. It yields the protein CASSLEGRGKETQYF.